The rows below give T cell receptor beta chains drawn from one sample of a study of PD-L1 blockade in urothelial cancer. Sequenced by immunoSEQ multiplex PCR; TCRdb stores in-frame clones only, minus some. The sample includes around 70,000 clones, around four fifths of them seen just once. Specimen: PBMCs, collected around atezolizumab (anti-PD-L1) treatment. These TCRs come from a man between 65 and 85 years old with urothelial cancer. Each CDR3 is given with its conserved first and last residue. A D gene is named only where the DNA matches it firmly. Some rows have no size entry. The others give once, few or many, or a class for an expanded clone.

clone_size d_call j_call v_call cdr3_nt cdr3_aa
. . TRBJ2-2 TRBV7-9 TGTGCCAGCAGCACCGCTAGGGGGAGAGTATCCGGGGAGCTGTTTTTT CASSTARGRVSGELFF
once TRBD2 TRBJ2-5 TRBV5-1 TGCGCCAGCAGTGGCGGGACTAGCGGGAGGGGAGAGACCCAGTACTTC CASSGGTSGRGETQYF
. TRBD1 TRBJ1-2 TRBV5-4 TGTGCCAGCAGCTCCCGACTCTTACAGGGGGACTATGGCTACACCTTC CASSSRLLQGDYGYTF
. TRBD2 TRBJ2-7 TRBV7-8 TGTGCCAGCAGCTTAGAGGGGACTAGCGGGTTCCACGAGCAGTACTTC CASSLEGTSGFHEQYF
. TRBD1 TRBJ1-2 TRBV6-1 TGTGCCAGCACCCAGGACAGGGGTATCTATGGCTACACCTTC CASTQDRGIYGYTF
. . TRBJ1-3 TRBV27 TGTGCCAGCAGTTTAACAAGCTCTGGAAACACCATATATTTT CASSLTSSGNTIYF
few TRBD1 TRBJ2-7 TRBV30 TGTGCCTGGAGGGAGACAGGGGGGAGGGAGCAGTACTTC CAWRETGGREQYF
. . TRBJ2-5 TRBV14 TGTGCCAGCAGCCAGGTCGGGAGAGAGGAGACCCAGTACTTC CASSQVGREETQYF
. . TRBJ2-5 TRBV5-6 TGTGCCAGCAGCCCACAGGGAGCAGAGACCCAGTACTTC CASSPQGAETQYF
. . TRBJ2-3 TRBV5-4 TGTGCCAGCAGCTTGGATCAGGGCCGCACAGATACGCAGTATTTT CASSLDQGRTDTQYF
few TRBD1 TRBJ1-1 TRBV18 TGTGCCAGCTCACCCGGGACAGGGAACACTGAAGCTTTCTTT CASSPGTGNTEAFF
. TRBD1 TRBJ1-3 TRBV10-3 TGTGCCATCAGTGGGGGGACAGTCGTCTCTGGAAACACCATATATTTT CAISGGTVVSGNTIYF
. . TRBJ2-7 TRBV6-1 TGTGCCAGCTCGTTCACAGGGTTGGACGAGCAGTACTTC CASSFTGLDEQYF
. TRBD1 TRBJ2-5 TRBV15 TGTGCCACCAGCAGAGATGGGACAGTACAAGAGACCCAGTACTTC CATSRDGTVQETQYF
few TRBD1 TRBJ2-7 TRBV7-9 TGTGCCAGCAGCTCCCCGACCCGGGACAGGGCTCCCGAGCAGTACTTC CASSSPTRDRAPEQYF
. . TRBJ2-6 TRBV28 TGTGCCAGCAGTTTATGGTCCAGGAGGAGGGCCAACGTCCTGACTTTC CASSLWSRRRANVLTF
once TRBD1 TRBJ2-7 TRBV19 TGTGCCAGTAGTATAGGCACAGGGGGCGACTACGAGCAGTACTTC CASSIGTGGDYEQYF
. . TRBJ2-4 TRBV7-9 TGTGCCAGCAGCTGGACAGAGCGTTGGGTTCAGTACTTC CASSWTERWVQYF
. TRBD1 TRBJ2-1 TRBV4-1 TGCGCCAGCAGCCAACTGGGACAGGGCCACAATGAGCAGTTCTTC CASSQLGQGHNEQFF
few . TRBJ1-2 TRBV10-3 TGTGCCAGCGCAGTGGTGGGGGGGTACTATGGCTACACCTTC CASAVVGGYYGYTF
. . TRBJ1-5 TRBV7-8 TGTGCCAGCAGCCTATACCCGGAGGGGAATCAGCCCCAGCATTTT CASSLYPEGNQPQHF
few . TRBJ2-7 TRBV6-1 TGTGCCAGCAGATTAGCTTTAAAGCAGTACTTC CASRLALKQYF
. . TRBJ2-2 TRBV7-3 TGTGCCAGCAGCCTTAGACAGGGACTGACCGGGGAGCTGTTTTTT CASSLRQGLTGELFF
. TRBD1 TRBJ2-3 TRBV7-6 TGTGCCAGCAGCTTACAGGGGGCAAAGGCAGATACGCAGTATTTT CASSLQGAKADTQYF
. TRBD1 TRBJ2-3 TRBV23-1 TGCGCCAGCAGTCAATCGTCGACAGGGGCGAGCACAGATACGCAGTATTTT CASSQSSTGASTDTQYF
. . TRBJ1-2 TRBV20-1 TGCAGTGCTAGAGACCTCGTCGGCTACACCTTC CSARDLVGYTF
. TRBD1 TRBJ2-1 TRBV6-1 TGTGCCAGCAGTGCAAGGGGACAGTTCAATGAGCAGTTCTTC CASSARGQFNEQFF
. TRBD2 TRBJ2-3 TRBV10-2 TGCGCCAGCAGTGATACTAGCGGGATAACAGATACGCAGTATTTT CASSDTSGITDTQYF
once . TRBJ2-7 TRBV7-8 TGTGCCAGCAGCCCCAGAGGGAGCCGTGGCGAGCAGTACTTC CASSPRGSRGEQYF
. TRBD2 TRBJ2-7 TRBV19 TGTGCCAGTAGTTCGTTCGGGACTAGCGGCTCCTACGAGCAGTACTTC CASSSFGTSGSYEQYF
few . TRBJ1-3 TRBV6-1 TGTGCCAGCAGTCTCCTCTCCGGAAACACCATATATTTT CASSLLSGNTIYF
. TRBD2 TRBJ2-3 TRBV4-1 TGCGCCAGCAGCCAGGGACTAGCGGGAGGGATGGATACGCAGTATTTT CASSQGLAGGMDTQYF
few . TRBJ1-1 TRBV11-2 TGTGCCAGCAGCTTAACAACGAACACTGAAGCTTTCTTT CASSLTTNTEAFF
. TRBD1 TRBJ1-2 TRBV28 TGTGCCAGCAGGCCTACAGGGGCTAACTATGGCTACACCTTC CASRPTGANYGYTF
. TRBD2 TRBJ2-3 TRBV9 TGTGCCAGCAGCGAGGGGGGGACTAGCCAAGATACGCAGTATTTT CASSEGGTSQDTQYF
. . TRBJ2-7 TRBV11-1 TGTGCCAGCAGCTTAGGGGCACGCTACGAGCAGTACTTC CASSLGARYEQYF
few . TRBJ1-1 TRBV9 TGTGCCAGCAGCACCCCAGGCTCCGAAGCTTTCTTT CASSTPGSEAFF
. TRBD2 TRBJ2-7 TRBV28 TGTGCCAGCGGACTAGCGGCCTACGAGCAGTACTTC CASGLAAYEQYF
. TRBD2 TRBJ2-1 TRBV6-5 TGTGCCAGCAGACGACTAGCGGGAGAGGTTAAAGAGCAGTTCTTC CASRRLAGEVKEQFF
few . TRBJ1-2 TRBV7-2 TGTGCCAGCAGCGTCCGGGAGGGAGCTAACTATGGCTACACCTTC CASSVREGANYGYTF
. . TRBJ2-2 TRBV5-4 TGTGCCAGCAGCCAAACAGGGACCGGGGAGCTGTTTTTT CASSQTGTGELFF
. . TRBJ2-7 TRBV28 TGTGCCAGCCACAGGCAGGGTTACGAGCAGTACTTC CASHRQGYEQYF
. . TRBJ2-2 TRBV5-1 TGCGCCAGCAGCTTGGAGGTAGCCCCAGCTGCGATGAACACCGGGGAGCTGTTTTTT CASSLEVAPAAMNTGELFF
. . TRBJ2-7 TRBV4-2 TGTGCCAGCAGCCAAGATAAAGGCAGCCGAGGCTACGAGCAGTACTTC CASSQDKGSRGYEQYF
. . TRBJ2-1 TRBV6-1 TGTGCCAGCAGAAGGTCAGGGGCTTGGGATGAGCAGTTCTTC CASRRSGAWDEQFF
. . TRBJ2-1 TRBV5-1 TGCGCCAGCAGCCGTTCGCAGGGTCGCAATGAGCAGTTCTTC CASSRSQGRNEQFF
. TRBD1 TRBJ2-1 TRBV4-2 TGTGCCAGTTACGGGACAGGGGCCAATGAGCAGTTCTTC CASYGTGANEQFF
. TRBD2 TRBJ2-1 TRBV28 TGTGCCAGCAGTTTAGGGCTAGCGGGGAGAAACAATGAGCAGTTCTTC CASSLGLAGRNNEQFF